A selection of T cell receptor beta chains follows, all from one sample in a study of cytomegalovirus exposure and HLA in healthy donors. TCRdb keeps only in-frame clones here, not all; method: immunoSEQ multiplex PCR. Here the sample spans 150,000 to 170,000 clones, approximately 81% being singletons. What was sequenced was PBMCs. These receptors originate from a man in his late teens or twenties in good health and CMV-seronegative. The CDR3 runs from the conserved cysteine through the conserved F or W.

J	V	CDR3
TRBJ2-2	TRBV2	CASKVRTGGTGELFF
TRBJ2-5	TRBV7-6	CASSFKLAGAGGQETQYF
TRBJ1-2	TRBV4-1	CASSPREGGIYGYTF
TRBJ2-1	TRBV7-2	CASSPQNEQFF
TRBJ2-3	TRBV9	CASSVRAGAPDTQYF
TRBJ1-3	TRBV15	CATSRDFAGAHF
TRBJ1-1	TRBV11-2	CASSPWTGNTEAFF
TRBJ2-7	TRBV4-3	CASSQVYGGPTYEQYF
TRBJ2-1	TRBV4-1	CASSTRKEDFSSYNEQFF
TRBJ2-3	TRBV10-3	CATLTGTSGSTDTQYF
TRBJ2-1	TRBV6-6	CASYNAGAGRYNEQFF
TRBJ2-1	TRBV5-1	CASSLAGQGAHNEQFF
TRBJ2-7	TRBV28	CASRGTGAEEQYF
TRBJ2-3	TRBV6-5	CASSSSRDTQYF
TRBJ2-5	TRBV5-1	CASSLKRLAGGPQETQYF
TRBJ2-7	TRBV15	CATRDTSYEQYF
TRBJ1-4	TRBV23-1	CASSQGNDSPTNEKLFF
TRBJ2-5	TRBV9	CASSSDRGEGQETQYF
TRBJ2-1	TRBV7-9	CASSPRAEQFF
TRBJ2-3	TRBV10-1	CASSEGVDTQYF
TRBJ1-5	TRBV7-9	CSSSSLTVNQPQHF
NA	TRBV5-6	CASTLGTGNYEQYF
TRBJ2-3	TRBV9	CASSVRQDPTDTQYF
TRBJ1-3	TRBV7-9	CSSTLRQGTDTIYF
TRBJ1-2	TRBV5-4	CASSDEQGWNGYTF
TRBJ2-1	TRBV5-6	CASSLAVSGYYNEQFF
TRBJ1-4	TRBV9	CASSPGTGSREKLFF
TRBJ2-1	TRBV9	CASSAGTSGHNEQFF
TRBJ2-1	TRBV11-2	CASSQTSGAYNEQFF
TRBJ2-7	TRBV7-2	CASSHSPGGYEQYF
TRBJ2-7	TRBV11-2	CASSLGAPNEQYF
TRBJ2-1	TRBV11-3	CASGKGRGGYNEQFF
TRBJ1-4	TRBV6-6	CASAQGDEKLFF
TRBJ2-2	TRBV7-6	CASSSRAEGGGELFF
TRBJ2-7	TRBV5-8	CASSFRDRVNEQYF
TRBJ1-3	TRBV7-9	CASSLSTIYF
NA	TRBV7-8	CASSLPSGRAHEQYF
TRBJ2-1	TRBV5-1	CASSPRLAGAHNEQFF
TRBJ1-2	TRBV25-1	CASSPPGGYGYTF
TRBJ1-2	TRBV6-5	CASSYSRMGGYGYTF
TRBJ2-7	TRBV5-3	CARSFLSPPGEQYF
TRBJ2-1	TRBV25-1	CASRPQGFEQFF
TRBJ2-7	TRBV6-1	CASQDSPLSEQYF
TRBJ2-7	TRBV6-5	CASSYGGPYEQYF
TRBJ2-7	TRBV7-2	CATRGFTYEQYF
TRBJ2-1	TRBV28	CASTPRLAGMNNEQFF
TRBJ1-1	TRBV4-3	CASSQDPGRGRMNTEAFF
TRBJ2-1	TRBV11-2	CASSFEGQGDEQFF
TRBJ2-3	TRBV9	CASSPWGGLGPDTQYF
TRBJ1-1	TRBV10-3	CAISESGTGRLEAFF